This T cell receptor (beta chain) was found in a study of T cell clonotyping in hematopoietic cell transplantation (dated by TCRdb to the early 2020s). Study-level background: In the study, 150 or so blood samples were gathered from a few dozen consecutive transplant recipients and their related donors. Patients were recruited between 2015 and January 2017 and followed until September 2020 or death.

About this clone: The antigen this receptor binds is unknown. Nothing much larger sits one base from this clone, and base qualities are not available.

General study outcomes and caveats: Donor and pretransplant recipient Inverse Simpson Index values predicted broader posttransplant TCR repertoire diversity. Recipient TCR diversity fell after transplant, with pathologically expanded clonotypes rising progressively from day 30 to day 180. Overlap with donor repertoires was found for only a small fraction of recipient repertoires, with over 95% found to appear de novo at the given depth. Sample size was limited, and cells were not sorted, so CD4 and CD8 repertoire contributions could not be separated.

V trim: 2 bases; J trim: 3 bases; unmatched bases: 7. Including the terminal cysteine and phenylalanine, the CDR3 comprises 15 residues. The CDR3 DNA has 45 bases and is translated from base 1. CDR1 and CDR2 are drawn from the germline V gene: SGDLS, YYNGEE. This specimen's time point label, per the study, means: 100 days after allo-HCT. Blood from recipients was drawn about 28 days before transplant and again at days 30, 100 and 180 after transplant. Nuclei Lysis Solution was used to extract genomic DNA from fresh or cryopreserved unfractionated peripheral blood mononuclear cells. The immunoSEQ assay, a bias-controlled multiplex PCR with V- and J-specific primers, was used to amplify TCR beta CDR3 regions from genomic DNA. A second PCR step added a proprietary barcode and Illumina adapter sequences to the CDR3 amplicons. CDR3 libraries were sequenced on an Illumina MiSeq instrument. The original methods were these. Export and quality control were performed with immunoSEQ Analyzer 3.0, and downstream analyses were performed with R Bioconductor and Immunarch. Repertoire metrics were calculated using only productive rearrangements within the normalized downsampled data set. Clonotypes larger than 5 templates in the normalized cohort were defined as pathologically expanded. Repertoire diversity was measured with the Inverse Simpson Index. The non-normalized data set was used for CMV-specificity analyses so that all clonotypes could be captured. The source is immuneACCESS, and TCRdb retained only in-frame sequences with V and J called. Part of the clones is not carried over; for the studies checked, unresolved V genes explain less than half of this, and the remainder is unexplained. For V, J and clone size, that table is used; D and trimming come from the DNA. The sample table holds about 17,000 clones, of which roughly 84% were seen once. The ten largest make up 4% to 5% of the sample.

Sequenced material: PBMCs, taken 100 days after allogeneic stem cell transplant. The receptor comes from a male patient between 60 and 69 years old who had an allogeneic stem cell transplant from a related donor, so the T cells may come from the graft donor. Some clones in this sample may be carry-over from other donors' samples. The receptor chain draws on TRBV9 and TRBJ1-2; TRBD1 agrees with 7 junctional bases. The DNA sequence is given as TGTGCCAGCAGCGTCCTTACAGGGGAGGACTATGGCTACACCTTC. Its translation is CASSVLTGEDYGYTF.